Detailed here is one T cell receptor (beta chain). Its cognate antigen is unknown. The unexposed donors gave CD4+ T cells in about 2010-2018, prior to COVID-19. After about ten days of culture, CD4+ T cells were isolated. Cells permitting, SARS-CoV-2 S/N and four cold-coronavirus spikes were tested on unexposed-donor CD4+ T cells. Cultures held under 2.5 million PBMCs per well with approximately 10 IU/ml IL-2. Trimming took 4 bases from V and 4 from J, leaving 11 bases between them. Germline CDR1 SQVTM, CDR2 ANQGSEA. CDR3 size: 13 residues. The sample belongs to a study of CD4 T cells in relation to SARS-CoV-2 and coronaviruses. Study in general: ViraFEST: approximately eleven-day antigen culture of PBMCs, then TCR beta CDR3 sequencing. The restricting HLA molecule for shared crossreactive spike epitopes was mapped.

Sequenced by immunoSEQ multiplex PCR; TCRdb stores in-frame clones only, minus some. This table holds 20,000 to 25,000 clones, about 73% found once. The sample consisted of CD4+ T cells from PBMCs, cultured in vitro. The TCR sequence derives from a human donor in good health. The chain joins TRBV29-1 to TRBJ1-5, with D perhaps TRBD1 (5 bases). CDR3 DNA sequence: TGCAGCGTTGGGGACGGGGAAAATCAGCCCCAGCATTTT. Its protein product is CSVGDGENQPQHF.